This T cell receptor beta chain was found in a study of CD8 T cells in ankylosing spondylitis. Study-wide results and caveats: Seemingly distinctive of ankylosing spondylitis blood was a TCR beta motif formed by eight highly homologous variants. CD8+ cells made up the disease-linked clones, which were relatively rare in peripheral blood.

From germline, CDR1 is SEHNR and CDR2 FQNEAQ (reference sequence). Trimming at V came to 2 bases and at J to 6 bases, leaving 12 bases not matched to a gene. The CDR3 is 17 residues long. TCR beta libraries were made by quantitative 5'-RACE with molecular barcodes. One entry per CDR3 protein, called by TCRdb with MiXCR from the 5' RACE reads. The sample includes around 890,000 distinct CDR3 sequences, approximately 10% seen only once; the top ten take more than 0.5%. About this clonotype itself: Its antigen is still unknown.

V is TRBV7-9 and J is TRBJ1-2; 10 bases align to TRBD1. The sequence was obtained from a male donor with ankylosing spondylitis. The sequencing input was blood, either unsorted or a sorted T cell fraction (not recorded which). As DNA, the CDR3 is TGTGCCAGCAGCTTAAGGATGGGGACAGGGGTTGGGAATGGCTACACCTTC. Its translation: CASSLRMGTGVGNGYTF.